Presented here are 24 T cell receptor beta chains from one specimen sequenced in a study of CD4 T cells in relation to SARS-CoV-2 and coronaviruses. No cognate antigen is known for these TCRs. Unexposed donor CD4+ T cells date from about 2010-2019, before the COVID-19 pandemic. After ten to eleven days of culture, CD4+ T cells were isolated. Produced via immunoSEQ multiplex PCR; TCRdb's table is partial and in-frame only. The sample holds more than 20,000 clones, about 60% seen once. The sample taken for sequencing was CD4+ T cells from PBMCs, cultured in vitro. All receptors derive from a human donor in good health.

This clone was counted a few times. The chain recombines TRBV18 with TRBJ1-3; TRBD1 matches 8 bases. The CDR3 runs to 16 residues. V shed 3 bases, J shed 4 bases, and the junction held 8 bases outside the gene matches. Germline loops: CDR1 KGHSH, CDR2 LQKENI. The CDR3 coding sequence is TGTGCCAGCTCACCTGCCAGGGGGCAGGCAGGAAACACCATATATTTT. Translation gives CASSPARGQAGNTIYF. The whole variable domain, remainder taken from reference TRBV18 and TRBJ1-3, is NAGVMQNPRHLVRRRGQEARLRCSPMKGHSHVYWYRQLPEEGLKFMVYLQKENIIDESGMPKERFSAEFPKEGPSILRIQQVVRGDSAAYFCASSPARGQAGNTIYFGEGSWLTVV.

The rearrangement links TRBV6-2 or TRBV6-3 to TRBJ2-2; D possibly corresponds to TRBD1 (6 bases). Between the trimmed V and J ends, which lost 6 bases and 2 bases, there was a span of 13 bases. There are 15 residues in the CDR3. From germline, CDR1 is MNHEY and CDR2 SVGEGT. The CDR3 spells CASSPPGQNTGELFF. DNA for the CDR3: TGTGCCAGCAGCCCTCCGGGACAAAACACCGGGGAGCTGTTTTTT.

CDR3 sequence: CASSQDTPPTDIYGYTF. CDR3 nucleotides: TGCGCCAGCAGCCAAGATACCCCACCGACAGACATTTATGGCTACACCTTC. The chain uses TRBV4-3 and TRBJ1-2, with D possibly matching TRBD1 (5 bases). The ends were cut back, 0 bases at V and 5 bases at J, with 19 bases in the middle. Germline CDR1 is LGHNA and CDR2 is YSLEER. The CDR3 has 17 amino acids.

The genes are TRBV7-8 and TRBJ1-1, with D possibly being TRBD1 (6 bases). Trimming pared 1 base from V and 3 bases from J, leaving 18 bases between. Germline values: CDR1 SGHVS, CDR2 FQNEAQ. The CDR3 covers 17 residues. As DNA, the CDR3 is TGTGCCAGCAGCTTAGGGGGAGGGTCAGGGGTGTACACTGAAGCTTTCTTT. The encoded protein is CASSLGGGSGVYTEAFF. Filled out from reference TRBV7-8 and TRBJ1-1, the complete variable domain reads GAGVSQSPRYKVAKRGQDVALRCDPISGHVSLFWYQQALGQGPEFLTYFQNEAQLDKSGLPSDRFFAERPEGSVSTLKIQRTQQEDSAVYLCASSLGGGSGVYTEAFFGQGTRLTVV.

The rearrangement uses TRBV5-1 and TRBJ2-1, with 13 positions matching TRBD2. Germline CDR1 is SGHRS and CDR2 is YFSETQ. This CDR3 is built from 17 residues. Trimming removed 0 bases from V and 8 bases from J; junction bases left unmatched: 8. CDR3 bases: TGCGCCAGCAGCTTGGCAACTAGCGGGGGGGCCTCAGATGAGCAGTTCTTC. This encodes CASSLATSGGASDEQFF. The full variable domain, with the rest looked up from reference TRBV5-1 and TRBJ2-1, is KAGVTQTPRYLIKTRGQQVTLSCSPISGHRSVSWYQQTPGQGLQFLFEYFSETQRNKGNFPGRFSGRQFSNSRSEMNVSTLELGDSALYLCASSLATSGGASDEQFFGPGTRLTVL.

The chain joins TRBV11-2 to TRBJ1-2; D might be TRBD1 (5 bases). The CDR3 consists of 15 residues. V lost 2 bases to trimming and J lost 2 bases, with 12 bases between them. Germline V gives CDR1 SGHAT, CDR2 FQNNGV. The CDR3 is CASSLLRGGNYGYTF. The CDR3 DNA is TGTGCCAGCAGCTTACTACGGGGGGGGAACTATGGCTACACCTTC.

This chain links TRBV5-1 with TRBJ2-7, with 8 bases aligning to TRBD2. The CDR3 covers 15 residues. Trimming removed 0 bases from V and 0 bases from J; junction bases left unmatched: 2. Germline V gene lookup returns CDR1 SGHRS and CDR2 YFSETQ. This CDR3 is CASSLAGGGSYEQYF. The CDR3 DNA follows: TGCGCCAGCAGCTTGGCCGGGGGGGGCTCCTACGAGCAGTACTTC.

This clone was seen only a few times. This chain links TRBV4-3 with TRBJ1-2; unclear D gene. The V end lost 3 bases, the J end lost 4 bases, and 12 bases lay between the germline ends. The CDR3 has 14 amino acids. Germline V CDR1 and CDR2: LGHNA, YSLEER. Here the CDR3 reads CASSQEGWSYGYTF. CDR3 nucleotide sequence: TGCGCCAGCAGCCAGGAAGGATGGAGCTATGGCTACACCTTC.

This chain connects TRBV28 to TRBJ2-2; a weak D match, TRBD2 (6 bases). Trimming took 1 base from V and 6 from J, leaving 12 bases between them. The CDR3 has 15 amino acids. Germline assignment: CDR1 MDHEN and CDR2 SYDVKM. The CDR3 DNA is TGTGCCAGCAGTTTATCGGAGGGCTTGGCCGGGGAGCTGTTTTTT. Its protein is CASSLSEGLAGELFF. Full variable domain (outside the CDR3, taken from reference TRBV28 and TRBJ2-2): DVKVTQSSRYLVKRTGEKVFLECVQDMDHENMFWYRQDPGLGLRLIYFSYDVKMKEKGDIPEGYSVSREKKERFSLILESASTNQTSMYLCASSLSEGLAGELFFGEGSRLTVL.

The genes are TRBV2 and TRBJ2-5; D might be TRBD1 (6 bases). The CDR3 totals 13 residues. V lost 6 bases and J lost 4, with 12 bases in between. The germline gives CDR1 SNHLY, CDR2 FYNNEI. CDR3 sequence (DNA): TGTGCCAGCAGGAGACGGACAGCAGAGACCCAGTACTTC. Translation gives CASRRRTAETQYF.

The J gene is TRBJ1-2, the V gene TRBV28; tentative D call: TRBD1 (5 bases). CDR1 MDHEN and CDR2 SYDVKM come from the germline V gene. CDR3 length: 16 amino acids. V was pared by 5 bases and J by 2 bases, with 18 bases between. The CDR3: CASSTHPGRKNYGYTF. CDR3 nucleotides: TGTGCCAGCAGTACCCATCCGGGACGGAAAAACTATGGCTACACCTTC.

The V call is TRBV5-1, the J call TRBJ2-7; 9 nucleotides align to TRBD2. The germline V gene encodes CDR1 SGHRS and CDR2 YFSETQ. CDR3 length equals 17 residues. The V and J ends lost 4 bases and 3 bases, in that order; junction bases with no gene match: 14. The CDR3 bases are TGCGCCAGCAGCCGGAGGGGATCCGGGACTAGCATCTACGAGCAGTACTTC. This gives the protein CASSRRGSGTSIYEQYF.

CDR3 nucleotides: TGTGCCACCAGTGGAAATGGAAATGAGCAGTTCTTC. It translates to CATSGNGNEQFF. The chain uses TRBV24-1 and TRBJ2-1, with unresolved D. CDR1 and CDR2 from the germline V gene are KGHDR and SFDVKD. This CDR3 is 12 amino acids long. V was pared by 5 bases and J by 7 bases, with 8 bases between.

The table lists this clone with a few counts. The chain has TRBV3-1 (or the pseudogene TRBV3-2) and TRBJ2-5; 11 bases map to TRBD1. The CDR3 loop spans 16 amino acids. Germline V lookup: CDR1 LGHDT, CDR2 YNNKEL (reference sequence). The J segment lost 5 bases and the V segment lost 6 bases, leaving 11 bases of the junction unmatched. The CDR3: CASSNRDRGYSETQYF. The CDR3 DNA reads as TGTGCCAGCAGTAACCGGGACAGGGGGTATTCGGAGACCCAGTACTTC.

CDR3 residues: CASNPVMTGRLVTGELFF. Here the CDR3 DNA reads TGTGCCAGCAACCCGGTGATGACAGGTCGGTTAGTGACCGGGGAGCTGTTTTTT. V is TRBV28 and J is TRBJ2-2; tentative D call: TRBD1 (6 bases). Germline lookup yields CDR1 MDHEN and CDR2 SYDVKM. The CDR3 runs to 18 residues. Trimming shortened V by 7 bases and J by 5 bases, and 26 bases separated the two germline ends.

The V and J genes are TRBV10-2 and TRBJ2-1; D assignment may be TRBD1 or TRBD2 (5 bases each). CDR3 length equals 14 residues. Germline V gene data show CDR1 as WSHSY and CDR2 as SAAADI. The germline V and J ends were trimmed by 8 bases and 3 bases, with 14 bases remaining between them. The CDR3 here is CASCPSGHYNEQFF. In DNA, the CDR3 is TGCGCCAGCTGCCCAAGCGGACACTACAATGAGCAGTTCTTC.

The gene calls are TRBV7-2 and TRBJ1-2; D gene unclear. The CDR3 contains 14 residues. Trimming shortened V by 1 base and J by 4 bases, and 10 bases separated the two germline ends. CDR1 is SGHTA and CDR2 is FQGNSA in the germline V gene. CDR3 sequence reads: CASSLGTETYGYTF. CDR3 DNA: TGTGCCAGCAGCTTAGGAACAGAGACCTATGGCTACACCTTC.

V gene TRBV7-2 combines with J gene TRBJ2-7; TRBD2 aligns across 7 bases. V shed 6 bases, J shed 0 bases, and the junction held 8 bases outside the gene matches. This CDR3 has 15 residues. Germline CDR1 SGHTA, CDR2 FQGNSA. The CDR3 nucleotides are TGTGCCAGCAGACACGCAAGCGGGGACTCCTACGAGCAGTACTTC. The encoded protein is CASRHASGDSYEQYF.

DNA for the CDR3: TGTGCCAGCTCACCATCCTCTGGGGGGAGCACTGAAGCTTTCTTT. Its protein is CASSPSSGGSTEAFF. The chain employs TRBV18 and TRBJ1-1, with TRBD1 as a possible D gene (5 bases). This CDR3 is 15 amino acids long. Germline CDR1 KGHSH, CDR2 LQKENI. Trimming cost V 2 bases and J 4 bases, with 14 bases left between them.

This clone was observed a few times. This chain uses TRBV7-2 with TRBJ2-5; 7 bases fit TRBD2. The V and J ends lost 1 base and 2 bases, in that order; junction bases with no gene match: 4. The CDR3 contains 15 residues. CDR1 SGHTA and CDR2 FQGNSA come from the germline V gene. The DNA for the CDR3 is TGTGCCAGCAGCTTAGTGCGGGAGCTACAAGAGACCCAGTACTTC. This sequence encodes CASSLVRELQETQYF.

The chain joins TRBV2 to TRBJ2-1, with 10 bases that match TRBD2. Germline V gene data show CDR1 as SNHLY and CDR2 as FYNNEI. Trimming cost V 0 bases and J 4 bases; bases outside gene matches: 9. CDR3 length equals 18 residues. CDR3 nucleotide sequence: TGTGCCAGCAGTGAAGCTCTGTTAGCTAGCGGGAGATACAATGAGCAGTTCTTC. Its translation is CASSEALLASGRYNEQFF.

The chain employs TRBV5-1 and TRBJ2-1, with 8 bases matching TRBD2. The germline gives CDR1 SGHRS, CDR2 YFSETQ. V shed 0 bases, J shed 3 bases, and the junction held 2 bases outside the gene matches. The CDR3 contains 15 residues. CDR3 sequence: CASSLDTSGYNEQFF. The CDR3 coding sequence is TGCGCCAGCAGCTTGGACACTAGCGGCTACAATGAGCAGTTCTTC. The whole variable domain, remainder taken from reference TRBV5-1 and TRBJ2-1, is KAGVTQTPRYLIKTRGQQVTLSCSPISGHRSVSWYQQTPGQGLQFLFEYFSETQRNKGNFPGRFSGRQFSNSRSEMNVSTLELGDSALYLCASSLDTSGYNEQFFGPGTRLTVL.

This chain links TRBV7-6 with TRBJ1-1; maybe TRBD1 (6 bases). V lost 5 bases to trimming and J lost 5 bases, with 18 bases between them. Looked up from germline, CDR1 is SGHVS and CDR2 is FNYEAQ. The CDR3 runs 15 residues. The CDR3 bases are TGTGCCAGCAGCACCGGGCCTCGAAGGGGGACTGAAGCTTTCTTT. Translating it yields CASSTGPRRGTEAFF. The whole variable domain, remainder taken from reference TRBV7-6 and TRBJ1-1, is GAGVSQSPRYKVTKRGQDVALRCDPISGHVSLYWYRQALGQGPEFLTYFNYEAQQDKSGLPNDRFSAERPEGSISTLTIQRTEQRDSAMYRCASSTGPRRGTEAFFGQGTRLTVV.

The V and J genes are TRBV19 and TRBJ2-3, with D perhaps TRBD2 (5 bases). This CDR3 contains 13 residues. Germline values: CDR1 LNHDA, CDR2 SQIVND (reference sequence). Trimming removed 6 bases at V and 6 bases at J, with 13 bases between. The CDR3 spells CASSPRESDTQYF. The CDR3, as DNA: TGTGCCAGTAGCCCAAGGGAGTCGGATACGCAGTATTTT.